This TCR beta chain was observed in a study of T cells in Graves' hyperthyroidism and ophthalmopathy. Amplified TCR beta CDR3 regions derived from RNA transcripts. The study used the HTBI primer set for a first-round RT-PCR of the TCR CDR3. MiXCR was run by TCRdb on the multiplex PCR reads, yielding one entry per CDR3 protein. The data contain about 400,000 distinct CDR3 sequences, under 15% of them singletons. If no ophthalmopathy progression occurred within 18 months, Graves' hyperthyroidism was stable. The diagnoses drew upon clinical symptoms, serum thyroxine and TRAb, thyroid ultrasound and orbital computed tomography. Out of around 10 ml of fresh peripheral blood came the PBMCs. The germline CDR1 and CDR2 sequences are SEHNR and FQNEAQ (reference sequence). This CDR3 has 15 amino acids. The trim removed 1 base at V and 7 bases at J, leaving 3 bases unmatched.

The TCR originated in a woman aged 25 to 45 with Graves' hyperthyroidism. The chain links TRBV7-9 to TRBJ2-1; 11 bases are a match to TRBD2. Sequencing was carried out using blood. This CDR3 reads CASSLVLAGVNEQFF. The CDR3, as DNA: TGTGCCAGCAGCTTAGTACTAGCGGGAGTGAATGAGCAGTTCTTC.